The 20 T cell receptor beta chains presented below share a single source sample, sequenced in a study of T cells in narcolepsy. Profiling relied on immunoSEQ multiplex PCR, and the TCRdb table lists in-frame clones only, not all of them. Found here are around 18,000 clones, 85% to 90% of them singletons; the top ten hold under 0.8%. The sequenced sample was memory (CD45RA-) CD4+ T cells from blood. These receptors were obtained from a human donor in good health.

This sequence joins TRBV30 and TRBJ2-5, with 8 nucleotides matching TRBD1. The CDR3 extends over 13 amino acids. Germline CDR1 reads GTSNPN; CDR2 reads SVGIG (reference sequence). J was trimmed by 7 bases and V by 5 bases; bases with no gene match: 9. The CDR3 loop is CAWEDRAPGTQYF. In nucleotides, the CDR3 is TGTGCCTGGGAGGACAGGGCCCCGGGGACCCAGTACTTC.

The rearrangement uses TRBV5-1 and TRBJ1-5; D ambiguous. Germline lookup yields CDR1 SGHRS and CDR2 YFSETQ. The CDR3 length is 15 residues. With 0 bases removed from V and 6 bases from J, the gap between germline ends came to 13 bases. CDR3 bases: TGCGCCAGCAGCTTGGATGGGGAGCCTGGTCAGCCCCAGCATTTT. Amino acids: CASSLDGEPGQPQHF.

This chain uses TRBV5-8 with TRBJ1-1; the match to TRBD1 covers 8 bases. The V gene's germline CDR1 is SGHTS and CDR2 YDEGEE. The CDR3 runs to 20 residues. J was trimmed by 1 base and V by 5 bases; bases with no gene match: 22. The CDR3 sequence is CASRYEWGRTGWVGNTEAFF. The CDR3 DNA reads TGTGCCAGCAGATACGAATGGGGAAGGACAGGGTGGGTTGGGAACACTGAAGCTTTCTTT.

The chain joins TRBV6-6 to TRBJ2-7, with D tentatively TRBD2 (5 bases). Germline V lookup: CDR1 MNHNY, CDR2 SVGAGI (reference sequence). The CDR3 consists of 14 residues. V lost 0 bases to trimming and J lost 3 bases, with 9 bases between them. The CDR3 loop reads CASSYSSGNYEQYF. Here the CDR3 DNA reads TGTGCCAGCAGTTACTCGAGCGGAAACTACGAGCAGTACTTC.

J is TRBJ2-5 and V is TRBV7-2; 12 nucleotides line up with TRBD2. Trimming removed 5 bases from V and 3 bases from J; junction bases left unmatched: 7. The CDR3 loop spans 16 amino acids. Germline loops: CDR1 SGHTA, CDR2 FQGNSA. CDR3 protein: CASSPRTSGKKETQYF. The CDR3 DNA follows: TGTGCCAGCAGCCCGCGGACTAGCGGGAAAAAAGAGACCCAGTACTTC.

The chain is built from TRBV18 and TRBJ1-1, with D possibly TRBD1 on 5 matching bases. V lost 4 bases and J 0 bases, leaving 9 bases between the germline ends. Germline CDR1 and CDR2: KGHSH and LQKENI. This CDR3 is 14 amino acids long. The CDR3 is CASSLGTVNTEAFF. The CDR3 DNA follows: TGTGCCAGCTCACTCGGGACGGTGAACACTGAAGCTTTCTTT.

The chain couples TRBV7-9 to TRBJ2-3, with 9 nucleotides matching TRBD2. V lost 4 bases, J lost 0 bases, and 5 bases stayed unmatched. From germline, CDR1 is SEHNR and CDR2 FQNEAQ (reference sequence). The CDR3 is made up of 16 amino acids. CDR3 protein: CASSYPTSGSTDTQYF. The CDR3 DNA reads as TGTGCCAGCAGCTACCCAACTAGCGGGAGCACAGATACGCAGTATTTT.

The V and J genes are TRBV21-1 and TRBJ2-7; the D call TRBD2 from the table was never checked on the DNA. TRBV21-1 is a pseudogene segment. This CDR3 is built from 13 residues. The CDR3, as DNA: TGTGCCAGCAGCAGCCGGAGATTCTACGAGCAGTACTTC. Translating it yields CASSSRRFYEQYF.

The CDR3 DNA is TGTGCCAGCAGCCCGGGGGGCCGGGAGACCCAGTACTTC. It yields the protein CASSPGGRETQYF. This chain links TRBV7-3 with TRBJ2-5; the D gene is possibly TRBD2 (7 bases). CDR3 length equals 13 residues. The V and J ends lost 5 bases and 5 bases respectively, with 12 bases between them. Germline-derived CDR1 and CDR2 are SGHTA and FQGTGA. Complete variable domain (other parts from reference TRBV7-3 and TRBJ2-5): GAGVSQTPSNKVTEKGKYVELRCDPISGHTALYWYRQSLGQGPEFLIYFQGTGAADDSGLPNDRFFAVRPEGSVSTLKIQRTERGDSAVYLCASSPGGRETQYFGPGTRLLVL.

The rearrangement links TRBV5-1 to TRBJ2-2; no definite D call. The CDR3 length is 14 residues. Germline loops: CDR1 SGHRS, CDR2 YFSETQ. Trimming pared 7 bases from V and 0 bases from J, leaving 10 bases between. The CDR3 coding sequence is TGCGCCAGCGGCCCCACAGCGAACACCGGGGAGCTGTTTTTT. Translated: CASGPTANTGELFF.

This chain joins TRBV15 and TRBJ2-1; 7 nucleotides align to TRBD2. Germline lookup yields CDR1 LNHNV and CDR2 YYDKDF (reference sequence). Unmatched junction bases numbered 8, after V lost 5 bases and J lost 4 bases. The CDR3 extends over 15 amino acids. The CDR3 nucleotides read TGTGCCACCAGCTGGGACGGGAGGACTTACAATGAGCAGTTCTTC. Encoded protein: CATSWDGRTYNEQFF. The variable domain in full, with the rest retrieved from reference TRBV15 and TRBJ2-1, is DAMVIQNPRYQVTQFGKPVTLSCSQTLNHNVMYWYQQKSSQAPKLLFHYYDKDFNNEADTPDNFQSRRPNTSFCFLDIRSPGLGDTAMYLCATSWDGRTYNEQFFGPGTRLTVL.

The chain recombines TRBV2 with TRBJ2-4; D gene ambiguous. CDR1 is SNHLY, CDR2 FYNNEI, per germline. The CDR3 spans 13 residues. V lost 4 bases, J lost 6 bases, and 10 bases lay in between. The CDR3 nucleotides are TGTGCCAGCAGTGGCGGCCTGGGAAACATTCAGTACTTC. Protein sequence: CASSGGLGNIQYF.

This chain links TRBV27 with TRBJ1-2; possibly TRBD1 for D (6 bases). This CDR3 has 16 amino acids. Germline loops: CDR1 MNHEY, CDR2 SMNVEV (reference sequence). The V and J ends lost 3 bases and 2 bases respectively, with 16 bases between them. The CDR3 region has the DNA TGTGCCAGCAGTTTTAGGGGGGTGGCGGAAAACTATGGCTACACCTTC. Translating gives CASSFRGVAENYGYTF.

The chain is built from TRBV25-1 and TRBJ1-3; no definite D call. The CDR3 contains 14 residues. Germline-derived CDR1 and CDR2 are MGHDK and SYGVNS. Trimming cost V 7 bases and J 2 bases, with 12 bases left between them. The CDR3 loop is CASTRGGPGNTIYF. The DNA for the CDR3 is TGTGCCAGCACCAGAGGAGGTCCTGGAAACACCATATATTTT.

V gene TRBV5-1 combines with J gene TRBJ2-5, with 11 bases that match TRBD2. V lost 0 bases to trimming and J lost 4 bases; unmatched junction nucleotides: 2. This CDR3 has 15 amino acids. CDR1 is SGHRS, CDR2 YFSETQ, per germline. DNA of the CDR3: TGCGCCAGCAGCTTGGCTAGCGGGGGGAGAGAGACCCAGTACTTC. It translates to CASSLASGGRETQYF.

The V and J genes are TRBV6-1 and TRBJ2-2; D could derive from TRBD1 or TRBD2 (5 bases each). The CDR3 loop spans 14 amino acids. Germline CDR1 reads MNHNS; CDR2 reads SASEGT. V was pared by 8 bases and J by 0 bases, with 10 bases between. The CDR3 DNA reads as TGTGCCAGCCCCGGGACGGCGAACACCGGGGAGCTGTTTTTT. Translation: CASPGTANTGELFF.

J is TRBJ2-3 and V is TRBV5-4; 7 nucleotides line up with TRBD2. J gave up 0 bases and V 4 bases, and 8 bases lay outside the gene matches. The germline V gene encodes CDR1 SGHNT and CDR2 YYREEE (reference sequence). This CDR3 contains 16 residues. CDR3 sequence reads: CASSQRSGASTDTQYF. CDR3 DNA: TGTGCCAGCAGCCAGAGGAGCGGGGCGAGCACAGATACGCAGTATTTT.

The V and J genes are TRBV6-1 and TRBJ2-7; D might be TRBD1 (6 bases). V was cut by 4 bases and J by 5 bases, with 15 bases left in between. This CDR3 has 14 residues. Germline assignment: CDR1 MNHNS and CDR2 SASEGT. The CDR3 is CASSVERGTHEQYF. The CDR3 coding sequence is TGTGCCAGCAGTGTTGAAAGGGGGACCCACGAGCAGTACTTC.

V is TRBV18 and J is TRBJ2-7; 11 nucleotides agree with TRBD2. Per the germline V gene, CDR1 is KGHSH and CDR2 is LQKENI. V lost 6 bases to trimming and J lost 7 bases; unmatched junction nucleotides: 5. This CDR3 comprises 13 residues. The CDR3: CASSGLAASEQYF. The CDR3, as DNA: TGTGCCAGCTCGGGACTAGCGGCGAGTGAGCAGTACTTC.

The chain couples TRBV7-2 to TRBJ1-4; D perhaps matches TRBD1 (5 bases). Germline lookup yields CDR1 SGHTA and CDR2 FQGNSA. This CDR3 has 14 amino acids. V dropped 5 bases and J dropped 8 bases, with 15 bases sitting between them. CDR3 nucleotide sequence: TGTGCCAGCAGCCCAGGCGGGGGAAGGGAAAAACTGTTTTTT. Protein: CASSPGGGREKLFF.